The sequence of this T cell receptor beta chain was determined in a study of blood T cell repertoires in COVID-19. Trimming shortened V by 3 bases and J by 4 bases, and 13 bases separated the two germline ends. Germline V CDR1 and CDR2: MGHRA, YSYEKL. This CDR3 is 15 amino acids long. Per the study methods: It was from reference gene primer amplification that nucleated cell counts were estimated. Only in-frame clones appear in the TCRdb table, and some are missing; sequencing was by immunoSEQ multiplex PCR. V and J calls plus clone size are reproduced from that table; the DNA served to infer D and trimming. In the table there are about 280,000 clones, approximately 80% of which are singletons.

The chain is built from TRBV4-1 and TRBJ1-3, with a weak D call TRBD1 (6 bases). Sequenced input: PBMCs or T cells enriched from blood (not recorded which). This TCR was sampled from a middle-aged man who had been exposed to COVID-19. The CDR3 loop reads CASSHGGRAGNTIYF. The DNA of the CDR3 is TGCGCCAGCAGCCATGGGGGCCGCGCCGGAAACACCATATATTTT.